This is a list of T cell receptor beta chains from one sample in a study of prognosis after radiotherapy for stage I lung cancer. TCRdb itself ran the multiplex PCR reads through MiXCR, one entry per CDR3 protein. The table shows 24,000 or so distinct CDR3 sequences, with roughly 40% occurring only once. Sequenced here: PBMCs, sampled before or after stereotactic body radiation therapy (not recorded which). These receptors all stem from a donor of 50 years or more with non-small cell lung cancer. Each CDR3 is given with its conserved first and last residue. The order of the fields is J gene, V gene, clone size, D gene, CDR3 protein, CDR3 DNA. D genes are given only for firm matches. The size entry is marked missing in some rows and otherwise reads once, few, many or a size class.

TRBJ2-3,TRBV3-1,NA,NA,CASSATNTDTQYF,TGTGCCAGCAGCGCGACTAACACAGATACGCAGTATTTT
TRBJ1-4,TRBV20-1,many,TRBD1,CSATTGVEKLFF,TGCAGTGCTACGACAGGGGTAGAAAAACTGTTTTTT
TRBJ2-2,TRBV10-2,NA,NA,CATYPSENTGELFF,TGCGCCACCTATCCTAGCGAGAACACCGGGGAGCTGTTTTTT
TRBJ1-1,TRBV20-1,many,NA,CSARDLTRWALNTEAFF,TGCAGTGCTAGAGATCTGACCCGATGGGCGTTGAACACTGAAGCTTTCTTT
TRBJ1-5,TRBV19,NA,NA,CASIQVNSNQPQHF,TGTGCCAGTATCCAGGTTAATAGCAATCAGCCCCAGCATTTT
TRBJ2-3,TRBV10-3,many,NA,CAIRPQGSSTDTQYF,TGTGCCATCAGGCCCCAGGGAAGCAGCACAGATACGCAGTATTTT
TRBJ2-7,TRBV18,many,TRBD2,CASSPSPSGRNYEQYF,TGTGCCAGCTCACCATCCCCTAGCGGGAGGAATTACGAGCAGTACTTC
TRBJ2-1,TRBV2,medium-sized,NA,CASSEVPYNEQFF,TGTGCCAGCAGTGAAGTCCCATACAATGAGCAGTTCTTC
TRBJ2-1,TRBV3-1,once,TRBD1,CASSKTGGNEQFF,TGTGCCAGCAGCAAAACAGGGGGCAATGAGCAGTTCTTC
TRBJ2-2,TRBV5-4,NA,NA,CARLGPSAGELFF,TGTGCCAGGTTGGGGCCCAGCGCCGGGGAGCTGTTTTTT
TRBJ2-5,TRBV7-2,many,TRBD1,CASSRQDRETQYF,TGTGCCAGCAGCCGACAGGACAGGGAGACCCAGTACTTC